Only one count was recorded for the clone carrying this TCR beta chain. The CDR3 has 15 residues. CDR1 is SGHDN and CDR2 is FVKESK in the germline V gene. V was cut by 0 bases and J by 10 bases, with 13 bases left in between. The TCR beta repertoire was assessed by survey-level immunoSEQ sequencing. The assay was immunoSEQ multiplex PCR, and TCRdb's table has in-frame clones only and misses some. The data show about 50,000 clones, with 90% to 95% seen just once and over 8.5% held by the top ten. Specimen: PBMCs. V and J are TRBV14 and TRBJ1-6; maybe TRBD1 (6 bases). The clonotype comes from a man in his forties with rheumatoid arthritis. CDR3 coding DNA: TGTGCCAGCAGCCAAGATATCCAGGGGAGCTCACCCCTCCACTTT. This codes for CASSQDIQGSSPLHF. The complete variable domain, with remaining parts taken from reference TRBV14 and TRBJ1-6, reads EAGVTQFPSHSVIEKGQTVTLRCDPISGHDNLYWYRRVMGKEIKFLLHFVKESKQDESGMPNNRFLAERTGGTYSTLKVQPAELEDSGVYFCASSQDIQGSSPLHFGNGTRLTVT.